This T cell receptor beta chain stems from a study of vaccination effects on CD4 cells after COVID-19. This table comes from immunoSEQ multiplex PCR, and its TCRdb copy is limited to in-frame clones, with some not included. The sample holds roughly 70,000 clones; about 80% are singletons and the top ten take around 0.94%. Germline CDR1 is SNHLY and CDR2 is FYNNEI. The CDR3 extends over 15 amino acids. V lost 6 bases to trimming and J lost 6 bases; unmatched junction nucleotides: 5. About this clone: Its antigen remains unknown.

Before any sequencing was done, the ViraFEST assay used viral peptide pools to expand antigen-specific CD4+ T cells. Subsequent to a culture period of more than 8 days, CD4+ T cells were isolated. Either the mRNA-1273 or the BNT162b2 vaccine was given to participants as two doses. None of the vaccinated had previously contracted SARS-CoV-2, and their nucleocapsid antibodies tested negative. Peptides at roughly 9.2 ug/ml and IL-2 at 9.5 to 10 IU/ml were added to a few million PBMC per well. On both days 3 and 7, half of the culture medium was replaced with IL-2 medium. The input for sequencing was CD4+ T cells from PBMCs cultured with HCoV-OC43 spike peptides, taken after COVID-19 vaccination. Described subset: HCoV-OC43 spike overlapping peptide pool stimulation. This clonotype originated in a human donor who received a COVID-19 vaccine. The chain uses TRBV2 and TRBJ2-3; 14 positions match TRBD2. The CDR3 reads CASRTTSGGADTQYF. In DNA, the CDR3 is TGTGCCAGCAGGACGACTAGCGGGGGGGCGGATACGCAGTATTTT.